The 2 T cell receptor beta chains below all came from one sample that was sequenced in a study of blood T cell repertoires in COVID-19. TCRdb keeps only in-frame clones here, not all; method: immunoSEQ multiplex PCR. The sample lists over 100,000 clones, more than 60% occurring once. Sequenced input: peripheral blood. All receptors derive from a woman in her seventies with acute or convalescent COVID-19.

The chain carries TRBV6-5 and TRBJ2-2; D might be TRBD1 (5 bases). Trimming removed 0 bases from V and 3 bases from J, with 11 bases in between. Germline V CDR1 and CDR2: MNHEY, SVGAGI. The CDR3 is made up of 16 amino acids. The CDR3 DNA is TGTGCCAGCAGTTACTCCTGGGGCTGGGACACCGGGGAGCTGTTTTTT. As protein: CASSYSWGWDTGELFF.

This clone was seen more than once but under ten times. The rearrangement joins TRBV19 to TRBJ2-1; 7 bases fit TRBD2. Germline V CDR1 and CDR2: LNHDA, SQIVND (reference sequence). This CDR3 is 15 amino acids long. The J segment lost 4 bases and the V segment lost 4 bases, leaving 7 bases of the junction unmatched. CDR3 residues: CASSKTGGLYNEQFF. The CDR3 bases are TGTGCCAGTAGTAAAACGGGAGGTTTATACAATGAGCAGTTCTTC.